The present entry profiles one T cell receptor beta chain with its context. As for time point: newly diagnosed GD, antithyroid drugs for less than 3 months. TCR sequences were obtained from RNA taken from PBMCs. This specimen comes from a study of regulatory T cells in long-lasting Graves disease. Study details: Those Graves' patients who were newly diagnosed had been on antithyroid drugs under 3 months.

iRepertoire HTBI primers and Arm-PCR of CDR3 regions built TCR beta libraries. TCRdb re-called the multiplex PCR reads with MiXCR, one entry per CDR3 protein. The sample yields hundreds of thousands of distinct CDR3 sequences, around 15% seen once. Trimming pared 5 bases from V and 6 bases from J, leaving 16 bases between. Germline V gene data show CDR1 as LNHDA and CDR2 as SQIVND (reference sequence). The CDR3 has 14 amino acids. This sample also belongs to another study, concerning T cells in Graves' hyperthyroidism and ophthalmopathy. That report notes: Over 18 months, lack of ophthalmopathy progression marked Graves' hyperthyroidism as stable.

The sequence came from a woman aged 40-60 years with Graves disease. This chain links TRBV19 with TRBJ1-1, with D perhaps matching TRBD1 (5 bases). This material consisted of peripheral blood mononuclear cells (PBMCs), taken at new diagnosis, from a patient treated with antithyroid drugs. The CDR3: CASSPEPGRPEAFF. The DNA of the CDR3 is TGTGCCAGTAGTCCGGAGCCGGGACGGCCTGAAGCTTTCTTT.